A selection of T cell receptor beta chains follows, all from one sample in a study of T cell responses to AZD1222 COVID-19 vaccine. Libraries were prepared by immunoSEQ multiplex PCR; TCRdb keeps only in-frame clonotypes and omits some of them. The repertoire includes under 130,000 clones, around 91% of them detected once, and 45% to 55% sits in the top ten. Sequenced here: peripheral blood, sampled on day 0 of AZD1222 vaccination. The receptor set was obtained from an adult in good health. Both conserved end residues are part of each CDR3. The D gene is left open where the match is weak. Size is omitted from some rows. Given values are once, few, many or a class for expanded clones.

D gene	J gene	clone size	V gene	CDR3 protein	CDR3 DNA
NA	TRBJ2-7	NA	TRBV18	CASSPDGLSSYEQYF	TGTGCCAGCTCACCGGACGGCTTGAGCTCCTACGAGCAGTACTTC
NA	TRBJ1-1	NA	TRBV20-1	CSVLRVTEAFF	TGCAGTGTTCTCCGGGTCACTGAAGCTTTCTTT
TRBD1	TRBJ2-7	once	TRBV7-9	CASSKTGGGYEQYF	TGTGCCAGCAGCAAGACAGGGGGCGGGTACGAGCAGTACTTC
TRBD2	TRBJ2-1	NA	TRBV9	CASSVGASGAGSYNEQFF	TGTGCCAGCAGCGTAGGGGCTAGCGGGGCAGGCTCCTACAATGAGCAGTTCTTC
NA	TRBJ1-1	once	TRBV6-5	CASKIMRVQKAFF	TGTGCCAGCAAGATTATGAGGGTACAAAAAGCTTTCTTT
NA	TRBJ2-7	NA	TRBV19	CASSMRLADPYEQYF	TGTGCCAGTAGTATGCGTCTGGCGGACCCCTACGAGCAGTACTTC
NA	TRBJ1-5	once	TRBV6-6	CASSPGIFSNQPQHF	TGTGCCAGCAGTCCAGGGATATTTAGCAATCAGCCCCAGCATTTT
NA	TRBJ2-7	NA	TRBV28	CASRPSVAGSYEQYF	TGTGCCAGCAGACCGTCGGTTGCGGGCTCCTACGAGCAGTACTTC
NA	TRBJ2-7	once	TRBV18	CASSPGTSSSYEQYF	TGTGCCAGCTCACCGGGGACGTCAAGCTCCTACGAGCAGTACTTC
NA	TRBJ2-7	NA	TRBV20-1	CSASPTYEQYF	TGCAGTGCTAGCCCAACCTACGAGCAGTACTTC
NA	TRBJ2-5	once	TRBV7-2	CASSLAGPGETQYF	TGTGCCAGCAGCTTAGCGGGCCCCGGGGAGACCCAGTACTTC
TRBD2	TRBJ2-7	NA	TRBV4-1	CASSQEKREFAYEQYF	TGCGCCAGCAGCCAAGAAAAGCGGGAATTCGCATACGAGCAGTACTTC
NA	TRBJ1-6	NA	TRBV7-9	CASSLAASQYNSPLHF	TGTGCCAGCAGCTTAGCTGCGTCACAGTATAATTCACCCCTCCACTTT
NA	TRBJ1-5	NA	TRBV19	CASSIDSYNQPQHF	TGTGCCAGTAGTATCGACAGTTACAATCAGCCCCAGCATTTT
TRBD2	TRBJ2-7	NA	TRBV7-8	CASSSRRLAAYEQYF	TGTGCCAGCAGCTCCAGACGTCTAGCGGCTTACGAGCAGTACTTC
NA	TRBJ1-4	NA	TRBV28	CASRGGAYEKLFF	TGTGCCAGCAGGGGGGGCGCATATGAAAAACTGTTTTTT
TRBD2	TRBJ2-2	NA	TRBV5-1	CASSFSGSSGELFF	TGCGCCAGCAGCTTTAGCGGGAGCTCCGGGGAGCTGTTTTTT
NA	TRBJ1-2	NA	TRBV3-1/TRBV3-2	CASSQGGNYGYTF	TGTGCCAGCAGCCAGGGGGGGAACTATGGCTACACCTTC
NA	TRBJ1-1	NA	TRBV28	CASSLPGAIGAFF	TGTGCCAGCAGTTTACCGGGGGCCATTGGAGCTTTCTTT
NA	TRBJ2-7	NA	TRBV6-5	CASSPWGREDEQYF	TGTGCCAGCAGTCCGTGGGGCCGCGAGGACGAGCAGTACTTC
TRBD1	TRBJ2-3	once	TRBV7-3	CASSSSPGTGFTDTQYF	TGTGCCAGCAGCTCATCCCCGGGGACAGGGTTCACAGATACGCAGTATTTT
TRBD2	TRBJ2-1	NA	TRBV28	CASRGTSGTYNEQFF	TGTGCCAGCAGGGGGACTAGCGGGACCTACAATGAGCAGTTCTTC
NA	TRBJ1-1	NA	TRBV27	CASSTGQWGLNTEAFF	TGTGCCAGCAGTACCGGACAGTGGGGACTGAACACTGAAGCTTTCTTT
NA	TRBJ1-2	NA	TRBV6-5	CASSYSRAVVNYGYTF	TGTGCCAGCAGTTACTCGAGGGCAGTTGTTAACTATGGCTACACCTTC
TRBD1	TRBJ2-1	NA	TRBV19	CASSTLAVRDRQREQFF	TGTGCCAGTAGTACCCTTGCCGTCCGGGACAGGCAAAGGGAGCAGTTCTTC
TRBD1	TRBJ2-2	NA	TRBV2	CASSRQGSTGELFF	TGTGCCAGCAGTAGACAGGGGAGCACCGGGGAGCTGTTTTTT
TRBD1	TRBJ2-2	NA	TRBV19	CASSTRGMNTGELFF	TGTGCCAGTAGTACCAGGGGGATGAACACCGGGGAGCTGTTTTTT
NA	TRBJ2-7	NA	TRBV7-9	CASSLRAPSGTSYEQYF	TGTGCCAGCAGCTTAAGGGCTCCATCCGGGACCTCCTACGAGCAGTACTTC
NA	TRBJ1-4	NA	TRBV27	CASSFWGRGEKLFF	TGTGCCAGCAGTTTCTGGGGCCGGGGAGAAAAACTGTTTTTT
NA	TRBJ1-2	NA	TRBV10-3	CAISEHREGYTF	TGTGCCATCAGTGAGCACAGGGAAGGCTACACCTTC
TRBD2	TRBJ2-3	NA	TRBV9	CASSLSGRVDTQYF	TGTGCCAGCAGCCTTAGCGGGAGGGTGGATACGCAGTATTTT
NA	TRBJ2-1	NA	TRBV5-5	CASSLGTMTYNEQFF	TGTGCCAGCAGCCTGGGTACGATGACCTACAATGAGCAGTTCTTC
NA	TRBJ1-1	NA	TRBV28	CASSLVGIGRRSNTEAFF	TGTGCCAGCAGTTTAGTGGGGATTGGCCGAAGATCGAACACTGAAGCTTTCTTT
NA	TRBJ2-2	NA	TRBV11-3	CASSLFTGELFF	TGTGCCAGCAGCTTATTCACCGGGGAGCTGTTTTTT
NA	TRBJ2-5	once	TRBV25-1	CASSEGASPRVATQYF	TGTGCCAGCAGTGAGGGTGCTAGCCCCCGTGTGGCGACCCAGTACTTC
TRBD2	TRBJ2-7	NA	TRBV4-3	CASSQGGPGSGLSYEQYF	TGCGCCAGCAGCCAGGGAGGGCCAGGTAGCGGCCTATCCTACGAGCAGTACTTC
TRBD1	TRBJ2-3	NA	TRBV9	CASSARTGGFTDTQYF	TGTGCCAGCAGCGCCCGGACAGGGGGCTTCACAGATACGCAGTATTTT
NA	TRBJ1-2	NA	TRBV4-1	CASSQEGAGRSYTF	TGCGCCAGCAGCCAAGAGGGGGCAGGGAGGAGCTACACCTTC
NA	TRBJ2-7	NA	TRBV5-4	CASSLGHEQYF	TGTGCCAGCAGCTTGGGGCACGAGCAGTACTTC
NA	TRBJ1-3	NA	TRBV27	CASSLLSGNTIYF	TGTGCCAGCAGCCTCCTCTCTGGAAACACCATATATTTT
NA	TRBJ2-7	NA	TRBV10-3	CAISALGGGDTYEQYF	TGTGCCATCAGTGCCCTTGGGGGAGGCGACACCTACGAGCAGTACTTC